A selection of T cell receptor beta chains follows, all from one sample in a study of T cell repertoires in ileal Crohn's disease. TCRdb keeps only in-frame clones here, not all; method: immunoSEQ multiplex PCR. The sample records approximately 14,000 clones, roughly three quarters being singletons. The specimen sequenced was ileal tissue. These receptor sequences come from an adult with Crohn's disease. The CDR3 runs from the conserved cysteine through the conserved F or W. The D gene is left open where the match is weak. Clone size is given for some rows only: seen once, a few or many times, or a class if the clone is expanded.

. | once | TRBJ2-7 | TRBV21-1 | TGTGCCAGCAGCAAAGGTCGGGATTTCTACGAGCAGTACTTC | CASSKGRDFYEQYF
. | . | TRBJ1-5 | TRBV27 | TGTGCCAGCAGTATAACAGGGTATAGCAATCAGCCCCAGCATTTT | CASSITGYSNQPQHF
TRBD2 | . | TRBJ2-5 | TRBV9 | TGTGCCAGCAGCGAGGGCCTAGCGGGAGTTGAGACCCAGTACTTC | CASSEGLAGVETQYF
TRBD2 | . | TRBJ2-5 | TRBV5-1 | TGCGCCAGCAGCGTGACTAGCGGGGTCGAGGAGACCCAGTACTTC | CASSVTSGVEETQYF
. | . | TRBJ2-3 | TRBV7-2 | TGTGCCAGCAGCCCGAGGACCCCCAGGGGCACAGATACGCAGTATTTT | CASSPRTPRGTDTQYF
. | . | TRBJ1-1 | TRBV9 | TGTGCCAGCAGCGGAGGGGTCTGGGACACTGAAGCTTTCTTT | CASSGGVWDTEAFF
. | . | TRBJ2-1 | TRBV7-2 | TGTGCCAGCAGCTTAGCCGGGACCCCTCGCAATGAGCAGTTCTTC | CASSLAGTPRNEQFF
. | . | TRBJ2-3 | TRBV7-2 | TGTGCCAGCAGCAAGGGACTTTACACAGATACGCAGTATTTT | CASSKGLYTDTQYF
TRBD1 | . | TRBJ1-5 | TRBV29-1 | TGCAGCGTGAAACGAGGGGGCCCCAATCAGCCCCAGCATTTT | CSVKRGGPNQPQHF
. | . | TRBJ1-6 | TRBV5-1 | TGCGCCAGCAGCTTCTCGATGGACCGCGGGAGATCACCCCTCCACTTT | CASSFSMDRGRSPLHF
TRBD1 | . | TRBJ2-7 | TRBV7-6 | TGTGCCAGCAGCTCCCCTGACAGGGGCCACGAGCAGTACTTC | CASSSPDRGHEQYF
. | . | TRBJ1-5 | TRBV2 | TGTGCCAGCAGAGGACTAACATATAGCAATCAGCCCCAGCATTTT | CASRGLTYSNQPQHF
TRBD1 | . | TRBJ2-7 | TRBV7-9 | TGTGCCAGCAGTCATAGGGGACAGGGATTCTACGAGCAGTACTTC | CASSHRGQGFYEQYF
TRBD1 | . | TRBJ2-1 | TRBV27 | TGTGCCAGCAGTTTATCACAGGGGGCGAGAGGCAATGAGCAGTTCTTC | CASSLSQGARGNEQFF
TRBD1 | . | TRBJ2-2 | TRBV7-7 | TGTGCCAGCAGCCCAACGACAGGGTTCGGGGAGCTGTTTTTT | CASSPTTGFGELFF
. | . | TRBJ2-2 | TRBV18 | TGTGCCAGCTCACAATACGAACTCACGAACACCGGGGAGCTGTTTTTT | CASSQYELTNTGELFF
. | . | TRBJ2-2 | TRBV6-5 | TGTGCCAGCAGTTACCAGGGAGGCACCGGGGAGCTGTTTTTT | CASSYQGGTGELFF
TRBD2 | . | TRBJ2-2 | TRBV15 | TGTGCCACCAGCAGAGTTCATAGCGGGAGGGAGAACACCGGGGAGCTGTTTTTT | CATSRVHSGRENTGELFF
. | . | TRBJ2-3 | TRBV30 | TGTGCCTGGAGCTCCTACTACTCCGCCAATACGCAGTATTTT | CAWSSYYSANTQYF
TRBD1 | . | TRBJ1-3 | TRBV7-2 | TGTGCCAGCAGCTTAGGTCCCCGACAGGGGTCTGGAAACACCATATATTTT | CASSLGPRQGSGNTIYF
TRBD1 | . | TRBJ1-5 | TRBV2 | TGTGCCAGCAGTGCAGACCCTAGAAACCGACAGGGCCCCAATCAGCCCCAGCATTTT | CASSADPRNRQGPNQPQHF
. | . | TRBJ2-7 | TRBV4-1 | TGCGCCAGCAGCCAAGATTTCGGCGCCTACGAGCAGTACTTC | CASSQDFGAYEQYF
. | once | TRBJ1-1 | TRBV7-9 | TGTGCCAGCAGCCCCATGGGCAGGACAATGAACACTGAAGCTTTCTTT | CASSPMGRTMNTEAFF
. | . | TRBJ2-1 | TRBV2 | TGTGCCAGCAAAGGGGGCCCGGGACTAGGCCTCAATGAGCAGTTCTTC | CASKGGPGLGLNEQFF
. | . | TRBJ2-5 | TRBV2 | TGTGCCAGCAGGGAGGGTTGGTACCAAGAGACCCAGTACTTC | CASREGWYQETQYF